The 27 T cell receptor beta chains below come from one sample, sequenced in a study of blood T cell repertoires in COVID-19. Sequencing was performed with immunoSEQ multiplex PCR; in TCRdb, only in-frame clones are kept and a portion is missing. Of 180,000 or so clones listed, 70% to 80% were seen once; the top ten hold roughly 8.7%. The sample consisted of peripheral blood. Receptors originate from a woman between 45 and 60 years old with active or convalescent COVID-19.

The genes are TRBV2 and TRBJ2-7; 7 nucleotides agree with TRBD1. V lost 1 base to trimming and J lost 3 bases; unmatched junction nucleotides: 6. The germline gives CDR1 SNHLY, CDR2 FYNNEI. The CDR3 runs to 15 residues. The CDR3 coding sequence is TGTGCCAGCAGTGAAGGGGACAGCGTCATCTACGAGCAGTACTTC. Residues: CASSEGDSVIYEQYF.

This clone was counted a single time. The rearrangement uses TRBV5-1 and TRBJ2-4, with D perhaps matching TRBD2 (5 bases). CDR1 and CDR2 (germline): SGHRS, YFSETQ. The V gene lost 7 bases and the J gene lost 5 bases, with 13 bases spanning the gap. The CDR3 length is 13 residues. CDR3 in amino acids: CASQAGGENIQYF. CDR3 DNA sequence: TGCGCCAGCCAAGCCGGAGGCGAAAACATTCAGTACTTC.

V gene TRBV19 combines with J gene TRBJ1-1; 10 nucleotides line up with TRBD1. The CDR3 runs to 13 residues. Germline V gene sequence: CDR1 LNHDA, CDR2 SQIVND (reference sequence). V gave up 8 bases and J gave up 6 bases; unmatched junction bases: 6. Here the CDR3 DNA reads TGTGCCAGTGCCGGGACAGGGGTGGCTGAAGCTTTCTTT. Translation: CASAGTGVAEAFF. Using reference TRBV19 and TRBJ1-1 for the parts outside the CDR3, the full variable domain is DGGITQSPKYLFRKEGQNVTLSCEQNLNHDAMYWYRQDPGQGLRLIYYSQIVNDFQKGDIAEGYSVSREKKESFPLTVTSAQKNPTAFYLCASAGTGVAEAFFGQGTRLTVV.

This clone was recorded at least ten times. V is TRBV2 and J is TRBJ2-7; the match to TRBD1 covers 10 bases. Per germline, CDR1 SNHLY and CDR2 FYNNEI. The V segment lost 6 bases and the J segment 3 bases; nucleotides outside the gene matches: 5. This CDR3 spans 14 amino acids. The CDR3 nucleotides are TGTGCCAGCAGCGAGGACAGGGGGTACTACGAGCAGTACTTC. This translates into CASSEDRGYYEQYF.

V usage is TRBV18 and J usage is TRBJ2-2, with a tentative D call TRBD2 (5 bases). The V end lost 2 bases, the J end lost 4 bases, and 14 bases lay between the germline ends. Per the germline V gene, CDR1 is KGHSH and CDR2 is LQKENI. CDR3 length: 16 residues. This CDR3 is CASSPGTGLSTGELFF. The CDR3 nucleotides are TGTGCCAGCTCACCAGGAACCGGACTTTCCACCGGGGAGCTGTTTTTT.

V usage is TRBV27 and J usage is TRBJ2-7, with D possibly matching TRBD2 (5 bases). The length of the CDR3 is 15 residues. Looked up from germline, CDR1 is MNHEY and CDR2 is SMNVEV (reference sequence). Trimming took off 0 bases at V and 1 base at J, with 10 bases between the two ends. The CDR3 nucleotides are TGTGCCAGCAGTTTATCACCAAGGAGGTCCTACGAGCAGTACTTC. This encodes CASSLSPRRSYEQYF.

V usage is TRBV11-3 and J usage is TRBJ2-3; tentatively, D is TRBD2 (6 bases). V dropped 1 base and J dropped 2 bases, with 7 bases sitting between them. Germline V gene sequence: CDR1 SGHNT, CDR2 YENEEA. This CDR3 spans 14 amino acids. The DNA for the CDR3 is TGTGCCAGCAGCTTAGGGGGGGACACAGATACGCAGTATTTT. As protein: CASSLGGDTDTQYF.

V usage is TRBV28 and J usage is TRBJ2-6; TRBD1 might be the D (5 bases). The CDR3 sequence is 17 residues long. From germline, CDR1 is MDHEN and CDR2 SYDVKM. Trimming removed 3 bases from V and 0 bases from J, with 12 bases in between. The CDR3 region has the DNA TGTGCCAGCAGTTTTTTACAGGCCAGCTCTGGGGCCAACGTCCTGACTTTC. Its translation: CASSFLQASSGANVLTF.

The V and J genes are TRBV3-1 (or the pseudogene TRBV3-2) and TRBJ1-2, with D possibly matching TRBD1 (6 bases). The CDR3 spans 12 residues. The ends were cut back, 1 base at V and 8 bases at J, with 8 bases in the middle. The V gene's germline CDR1 is LGHDT and CDR2 YNNKEL (reference sequence). CDR3 sequence: CASSQARGGYTF. CDR3 bases: TGTGCCAGCAGCCAAGCCAGGGGAGGCTACACCTTC.

The V call is TRBV7-8, the J call TRBJ1-5; D is ambiguous. CDR1 is SGHVS and CDR2 is FQNEAQ in the germline V gene. This CDR3 region has 16 residues. V gave up 3 bases and J gave up 0 bases, with 12 bases separating them. This CDR3 is CASSFEGGYSNQPQHF. The CDR3 coding sequence is TGTGCCAGCAGCTTCGAGGGAGGATATAGCAATCAGCCCCAGCATTTT.

This chain links TRBV20-1 with TRBJ2-7, with 7 bases that match TRBD1. Trimming took 7 bases from V and 2 from J; bases not matched to a gene: 2. Germline values: CDR1 DFQATT, CDR2 SNEGSKA (reference sequence). The CDR3 has 11 amino acids. DNA for the CDR3: TGCAGTGTGGGACAGCCCTACGAGCAGTACTTC. Translation: CSVGQPYEQYF.

This clone was picked up one time. The rearrangement uses TRBV15 and TRBJ2-1; D unresolved. The CDR3 extends over 15 amino acids. V was trimmed by 0 bases and J by 2 bases, leaving 8 bases between them. Germline V gives CDR1 LNHNV, CDR2 YYDKDF (reference sequence). In DNA, the CDR3 is TGTGCCACCAGCAGAGAGCTAGGAACCTACAATGAGCAGTTCTTC. Translating it yields CATSRELGTYNEQFF.

The rearrangement joins TRBV5-1 to TRBJ2-3; 10 bases align to TRBD1. Germline CDR1 is SGHRS and CDR2 is YFSETQ. This CDR3 comprises 15 residues. Trimming took 5 bases from V and 4 from J; bases not matched to a gene: 7. The CDR3 coding sequence is TGCGCCAGCAGGGCGGGGACAGGGGCGGCAGATACGCAGTATTTT. It yields the protein CASRAGTGAADTQYF.

This clone was picked up many times. The V call is TRBV10-2, the J call TRBJ2-3, with 10 nucleotides matching TRBD2. Germline-derived CDR1 and CDR2 are WSHSY and SAAADI. The CDR3 has 16 amino acids. J lost 5 bases, V lost 3 bases, and 8 bases had no gene match. CDR3 in amino acids: CASSEWSGGAGDTQYF. The CDR3 DNA sequence: TGCGCCAGCAGTGAATGGAGCGGGGGGGCAGGAGATACGCAGTATTTT.

The chain recombines TRBV4-2 with TRBJ2-1, with 16 bases identical to TRBD2. Germline CDR1 LGHNA, CDR2 YNFKEQ. J was trimmed by 7 bases and V by 2 bases; bases with no gene match: 5. CDR3 length: 17 amino acids. The CDR3 region is CASSQLGLAGGGNEQFF. The CDR3 region has the DNA TGTGCCAGCAGCCAACTGGGACTAGCGGGAGGGGGGAATGAGCAGTTCTTC.

The CDR3 DNA is TGTGCCATCAGTGACGAGCGGGCGACAGATACGCAGTATTTT. Residues: CAISDERATDTQYF. This chain joins TRBV10-3 and TRBJ2-3, with D tentatively TRBD2 (6 bases). The V end lost 3 bases, the J end lost 3 bases, and 10 bases lay between the germline ends. The CDR3 has 14 amino acids. Germline assignment: CDR1 ENHRY and CDR2 SYGVKD.

The genes are TRBV19 and TRBJ1-4; D not resolved. CDR3 length: 14 residues. Germline loops: CDR1 LNHDA, CDR2 SQIVND (reference sequence). Trimming shortened V by 5 bases and J by 8 bases, and 15 bases separated the two germline ends. The CDR3 loop is CASSVNRAAEKLFF. The CDR3 DNA sequence: TGTGCCAGTAGTGTGAACAGAGCCGCGGAAAAACTGTTTTTT.

The CDR3 protein is CASSITLGLAGGGDTQYF. Written as DNA, the CDR3 is TGTGCCAGTAGTATAACTTTAGGACTAGCGGGAGGAGGGGATACGCAGTATTTT. This rearrangement joins TRBV19 to TRBJ2-3, with 14 bases matching TRBD2. The CDR3 is 18 amino acids. V was clipped by 2 bases and J by 6 bases; unmatched bases: 10. In germline, CDR1 is LNHDA, CDR2 SQIVND (reference sequence). The variable domain in full, with the rest retrieved from reference TRBV19 and TRBJ2-3, is DGGITQSPKYLFRKEGQNVTLSCEQNLNHDAMYWYRQDPGQGLRLIYYSQIVNDFQKGDIAEGYSVSREKKESFPLTVTSAQKNPTAFYLCASSITLGLAGGGDTQYFGPGTRLTVL.

The rearrangement uses TRBV28 and TRBJ2-1, with D perhaps TRBD2 (6 bases). Germline V gene data show CDR1 as MDHEN and CDR2 as SYDVKM. The CDR3 spans 15 residues. Trimming pared 4 bases from V and 6 bases from J, leaving 16 bases between. CDR3 in amino acids: CASSSAGTGSNEQFF. The DNA for the CDR3 is TGTGCCAGCAGTTCAGCGGGCACGGGATCCAATGAGCAGTTCTTC.

The chain has TRBV12-3 or TRBV12-4 and TRBJ1-2; no clear D gene. Trimming cost V 1 base and J 9 bases, with 6 bases left between them. This CDR3 is built from 11 residues. CDR3 in amino acids: CASSLGASYTF. As DNA, the CDR3 is TGTGCCAGCAGTTTAGGGGCCAGCTACACCTTC.

V gene TRBV30 combines with J gene TRBJ1-3; 7 bases are a match to TRBD1. The CDR3 is made up of 15 amino acids. Per the germline V gene, CDR1 is GTSNPN and CDR2 is SVGIG (reference sequence). Germline trimming cut 5 bases from V and 0 bases from J; bases unmatched to any gene: 7. DNA for the CDR3: TGTGCCTGGGCTCGAAACAGGGGCTCTGGAAACACCATATATTTT. This sequence encodes CAWARNRGSGNTIYF.

This rearrangement joins TRBV28 to TRBJ2-5, with 12 bases aligning to TRBD2. V lost 2 bases to trimming and J lost 4 bases; unmatched junction nucleotides: 5. The germline V gene has CDR1 MDHEN and CDR2 SYDVKM. The CDR3 covers 16 residues. CDR3 sequence: CASSLRLAGGPETQYF. The CDR3 region has the DNA TGTGCCAGCAGTTTAAGGCTAGCGGGGGGGCCAGAGACCCAGTACTTC.

This clone was found a few times. This chain links TRBV7-2 with TRBJ2-3; 9 positions agree with TRBD1. The CDR3 runs to 15 residues. Germline-derived CDR1 and CDR2 are SGHTA and FQGNSA. The V and J ends lost 6 bases and 2 bases, in that order; junction bases with no gene match: 6. This CDR3 reads CASSLDRGYTDTQYF. CDR3 sequence (DNA): TGTGCCAGCAGTTTGGACAGGGGCTACACAGATACGCAGTATTTT.

This chain joins TRBV15 and TRBJ2-1; TRBD2 agrees at 7 bases. This CDR3 comprises 17 residues. The germline CDR1 and CDR2 sequences are LNHNV and YYDKDF (reference sequence). J gave up 9 bases and V 0 bases, and 14 bases lay outside the gene matches. The DNA for the CDR3 is TGTGCCACCAGCAGAGATCTGGTGGCGGGAGATCATAGTGAGCAGTTCTTC. It codes for CATSRDLVAGDHSEQFF.

The chain couples TRBV12-3 or TRBV12-4 to TRBJ1-1; no firm D call. The CDR3 is 13 amino acids. V lost 3 bases to trimming and J lost 1 base, with 6 bases between them. The CDR3 is CASSFTENTEAFF. CDR3 in DNA: TGTGCCAGCAGTTTTACAGAGAACACTGAAGCTTTCTTT.

This clone was seen just once. The rearrangement uses TRBV6-5 and TRBJ1-1, with D perhaps TRBD1 (5 bases). Germline V gene data show CDR1 as MNHEY and CDR2 as SVGAGI. CDR3 size: 13 residues. V was clipped by 2 bases and J by 7 bases, with 11 bases between them. The CDR3 protein is CASSYTRQNEAFF. The CDR3 DNA follows: TGTGCCAGCAGTTACACGCGACAGAATGAAGCTTTCTTT.

This clone was picked up one time. This chain links TRBV2 with TRBJ2-2; D ambiguous. Trimming stripped 6 bases from V and 0 bases from J, with 11 bases between. From germline, CDR1 is SNHLY and CDR2 FYNNEI. The CDR3 covers 15 residues. CDR3 amino acids: CASSETTSNTGELFF. The DNA of the CDR3 is TGTGCCAGCAGCGAAACGACTTCGAACACCGGGGAGCTGTTTTTT.